A single sample gave rise to the 30 T cell receptor beta chains below, sequenced in a study of blood T cell repertoires in COVID-19. Using immunoSEQ multiplex PCR, the repertoire was profiled, and TCRdb retains in-frame clones only, with some absent. The repertoire consists of roughly 110,000 clones, with roughly 90% occurring once and the leading ten covering roughly 4.9%. Sequencing used peripheral blood. These receptors all come from a man in his forties or fifties with active or convalescent COVID-19.

This chain joins TRBV2 and TRBJ1-4, with D perhaps TRBD1 (6 bases). Deletions cut 6 bases from V and 10 bases from J, with 15 bases between. The CDR3 length is 13 residues. Germline CDR1 is SNHLY and CDR2 is FYNNEI. The CDR3 bases are TGTGCCAGCAGGGGGCAGGGGTTGGGAAAACTGTTTTTT. This gives the protein CASRGQGLGKLFF.

CDR3 loop: CASSQGGLGQPQHF. CDR3 coding DNA: TGCGCCAGCAGCCAAGGGGGCCTGGGTCAGCCCCAGCATTTT. This rearrangement joins TRBV5-1 to TRBJ1-5; TRBD1 aligns across 7 bases. The CDR3 covers 14 residues. Germline-derived CDR1 and CDR2 are SGHRS and YFSETQ. V trimming: 4 bases; J trimming: 6 bases; junction bases outside the gene matches: 7.

This chain connects TRBV7-9 to TRBJ2-2, with D possibly TRBD2 on 6 matching bases. CDR1 and CDR2 from the germline V gene are SEHNR and FQNEAQ (reference sequence). CDR3 length: 19 residues. Trimming left V 0 bases short and J 4 bases short, with 21 bases between. The CDR3 DNA reads TGTGCCAGCAGCTTAGCGAGATTAGCGGAGATCCGTAGCACCGGGGAGCTGTTTTTT. Translated: CASSLARLAEIRSTGELFF.

This clone was seen more than once but under ten times. The chain joins TRBV11-1 to TRBJ2-1; 9 nucleotides agree with TRBD2. Germline CDR1 is SGHAT and CDR2 is FQDESV (reference sequence). This CDR3 has 15 amino acids. Losses at the gene ends were 2 bases for V and 7 bases for J; bases not matched to a gene: 6. CDR3 nucleotide sequence: TGTGCCAGCAGCTTAAGTGTAGCGGGAGCGAATGAGCAGTTCTTC. This gives the protein CASSLSVAGANEQFF.

This chain connects TRBV2 to TRBJ1-1; D possibly corresponds to TRBD1 (6 bases). V lost 6 bases and J lost 1, with 12 bases in between. The CDR3 consists of 14 residues. Germline CDR1 SNHLY, CDR2 FYNNEI. The CDR3 region has the DNA TGTGCCAGCAGGGGGGGGCTCGGGAACACTGAAGCTTTCTTT. Translated, it gives CASRGGLGNTEAFF. The full variable domain, with the rest looked up from reference TRBV2 and TRBJ1-1, is EPEVTQTPSHQVTQMGQEVILRCVPISNHLYFYWYRQILGQKVEFLVSFYNNEISEKSEIFDDQFSVERPDGSNFTLKIRSTKLEDSAMYFCASRGGLGNTEAFFGQGTRLTVV.

J is TRBJ2-7 and V is TRBV6-5, with TRBD1 identical over 7 bases. From germline, CDR1 is MNHEY and CDR2 SVGAGI. V was pared by 4 bases and J by 2 bases, with 11 bases of the junction left unmatched. CDR3 length equals 16 residues. The CDR3 region has the DNA TGTGCCAGCAGTTCCCAAAGACAGGGCCCAACCTACGAGCAGTACTTC. It translates to CASSSQRQGPTYEQYF.

V is TRBV27 and J is TRBJ2-3, with 9 bases aligning to TRBD2. CDR3 size: 16 residues. The J segment lost 2 bases and the V segment lost 3 bases, leaving 6 bases of the junction unmatched. CDR1 and CDR2 from the germline V gene are MNHEY and SMNVEV (reference sequence). The CDR3 loop is CASSLGLAGLTDTQYF. DNA of the CDR3: TGTGCCAGCAGTTTGGGGCTAGCGGGACTCACAGATACGCAGTATTTT.

V is TRBV12-3 or TRBV12-4 and J is TRBJ2-5, with D uncertain. This CDR3 spans 12 amino acids. Trimming cost V 5 bases and J 1 base, with 5 bases left between them. This CDR3 is CASSLIQETQYF. CDR3 in DNA: TGTGCCAGCAGTCTTATCCAAGAGACCCAGTACTTC.

The chain joins TRBV7-2 to TRBJ2-7; the D is unclear. Germline V gene sequence: CDR1 SGHTA, CDR2 FQGNSA. This CDR3 has 14 residues. With 5 bases removed from V and 4 bases from J, the gap between germline ends came to 15 bases. The CDR3 region is CASSPGRWSYEQYF. The DNA of the CDR3 is TGTGCCAGCAGCCCCGGTCGGTGGTCGTACGAGCAGTACTTC.

The J gene is TRBJ1-1, the V gene TRBV30, with D tentatively TRBD1 (6 bases). V lost 1 base to trimming and J lost 1 base, with 7 bases between them. CDR3 length equals 13 residues. Germline V gene lookup returns CDR1 GTSNPN and CDR2 SVGIG (reference sequence). For the CDR3, the DNA is TGTGCCTGGAGTGGACAGGAGAACACTGAAGCTTTCTTT. This codes for CAWSGQENTEAFF. The full variable domain, rest sourced from reference TRBV30 and TRBJ1-1, is SQTIHQWPATLVQPVGSPLSLECTVEGTSNPNLYWYRQAAGRGLQLLFYSVGIGQISSEVPQNLSASRPQDRQFILSSKKLLLSDSGFYLCAWSGQENTEAFFGQGTRLTVV.

The chain employs TRBV7-9 and TRBJ2-7; TRBD2 aligns across 8 bases. Germline V gives CDR1 SEHNR, CDR2 FQNEAQ (reference sequence). V gave up 5 bases and J gave up 0 bases; unmatched junction bases: 6. The CDR3 totals 15 residues. In DNA form, the CDR3 reads TGTGCCAGCAGCCTAACGAGCGGGAGCTCCTACGAGCAGTACTTC. The encoded protein is CASSLTSGSSYEQYF.

The chain recombines TRBV7-2 with TRBJ2-7; D may be TRBD2 (5 bases). Trimming removed 1 base from V and 4 bases from J, with 14 bases in between. The CDR3 consists of 15 residues. Germline V CDR1 and CDR2: SGHTA, FQGNSA. The CDR3 DNA reads TGTGCCAGCAGCTTAGTTATGAGAGGAGGTTACGAGCAGTACTTC. The encoded protein is CASSLVMRGGYEQYF.

This clone turned up a few times. The rearrangement joins TRBV6-5 to TRBJ2-1, with D unresolved. Germline CDR1 MNHEY, CDR2 SVGAGI. The CDR3 is 15 residues long. V lost 4 bases to trimming and J lost 4 bases, with 14 bases between them. CDR3 in amino acids: CASSSPSRGYNEQFF. The DNA for the CDR3 is TGTGCCAGCAGTTCGCCTAGTAGAGGTTACAATGAGCAGTTCTTC.

V is TRBV5-4 and J is TRBJ2-3, with TRBD2 matching over 10 bases. Trimming at V came to 4 bases and at J to 0 bases, leaving 5 bases not matched to a gene. The CDR3 contains 16 residues. Germline lookup yields CDR1 SGHNT and CDR2 YYREEE (reference sequence). In DNA form, the CDR3 reads TGTGCCAGCAGCCCGGGACTAGCGCCCAGCACAGATACGCAGTATTTT. Translating gives CASSPGLAPSTDTQYF.

This chain joins TRBV5-4 and TRBJ2-1; the match to TRBD1 covers 10 bases. There are 18 residues in the CDR3. The J segment lost 4 bases and the V segment lost 0 bases, leaving 10 bases of the junction unmatched. Germline CDR1 and CDR2: SGHNT and YYREEE (reference sequence). The CDR3 is CASSLGTTGQGLYNEQFF. CDR3 bases: TGTGCCAGCAGCTTGGGTACGACGGGACAGGGGCTTTACAATGAGCAGTTCTTC.

The table lists this clone with a count of one. The V gene is TRBV27, the J gene TRBJ2-3, with 7 bases lining up with TRBD1. With V trimmed by 1 base and J by 5 bases, 3 bases remained unmatched. This CDR3 has 14 residues. CDR1 MNHEY and CDR2 SMNVEV come from the germline V gene (reference sequence). Written as DNA, the CDR3 is TGTGCCAGCAGTTTATGGGCAGGGGGAGATACGCAGTATTTT. It translates to CASSLWAGGDTQYF.

The V gene is TRBV28, the J gene TRBJ1-2, with a weak D call TRBD1 (5 bases). The CDR3 is made up of 14 amino acids. V lost 6 bases to trimming and J lost 4 bases, with 15 bases between them. CDR1 is MDHEN, CDR2 SYDVKM, per germline. The CDR3 sequence: CASSRGDASYGYTF. For the CDR3, the DNA is TGTGCCAGCAGCCGCGGGGACGCCTCCTATGGCTACACCTTC.

This clone was seen more than once but under ten times. The chain links TRBV5-1 to TRBJ2-7; perhaps TRBD2 as D (5 bases). Trimming shortened V by 4 bases and J by 3 bases, and 14 bases separated the two germline ends. Germline V lookup: CDR1 SGHRS, CDR2 YFSETQ. The CDR3 contains 14 residues. The CDR3 spells CASSLTDGNYEQYF. In DNA, the CDR3 is TGCGCCAGCAGCCTCACGGACGGGAACTACGAGCAGTACTTC.

V is TRBV2 and J is TRBJ1-5; TRBD1 is a possible D gene (5 bases). The CDR3 contains 14 residues. Germline assignment: CDR1 SNHLY and CDR2 FYNNEI. Trimming removed 6 bases at V and 4 bases at J, with 13 bases between. CDR3 sequence reads: CASRPLGGNQPQHF. In DNA, the CDR3 is TGTGCCAGCAGGCCCCTCGGGGGGAATCAGCCCCAGCATTTT.

This clone was detected once. V and J are TRBV7-9 and TRBJ1-2; 10 nucleotides align to TRBD1. CDR1 and CDR2 (germline): SEHNR, FQNEAQ (reference sequence). Unmatched junction bases numbered 12, after V lost 3 bases and J lost 2 bases. CDR3 length: 18 residues. The CDR3 nucleotides read TGTGCCAGCAGCTTCCCGGGACAGGGGATTTCAGAAAACTATGGCTACACCTTC. Protein product: CASSFPGQGISENYGYTF.

The chain employs TRBV9 and TRBJ1-3, with 10 bases aligning to TRBD1. This CDR3 has 14 amino acids. V was clipped by 7 bases and J by 13 bases; unmatched bases: 14. CDR1 and CDR2 (germline): SGDLS, YYNGEE. The CDR3 loop reads CASGTGTGVLKIYF. The CDR3 DNA sequence: TGTGCCAGCGGAACCGGGACAGGGGTCCTTAAGATATATTTT.

V usage is TRBV7-2 and J usage is TRBJ2-7, with 9 bases identical to TRBD1. The CDR3 is 17 residues long. Trimming took 2 bases from V and 2 from J; bases not matched to a gene: 10. Germline V gene data show CDR1 as SGHTA and CDR2 as FQGNSA. For the CDR3, the DNA is TGTGCCAGCAGCTTAAAGGTCCCCACAGGGGGCGCCTACGAGCAGTACTTC. Amino acid sequence: CASSLKVPTGGAYEQYF.

The V and J genes are TRBV6-2 or TRBV6-3 and TRBJ1-1; 9 positions agree with TRBD1. The J segment lost 1 base and the V segment lost 2 bases, leaving 8 bases of the junction unmatched. This CDR3 region has 17 residues. Germline CDR1 reads MNHEY; CDR2 reads SVGEGT. Written as DNA, the CDR3 is TGTGCCAGCAGTTACGATAGTGGGACAGGGCGGAACACTGAAGCTTTCTTT. As protein: CASSYDSGTGRNTEAFF.

The count of this clone is one. This sequence joins TRBV27 and TRBJ1-5, with D maybe TRBD1 (6 bases). Germline CDR1 and CDR2: MNHEY and SMNVEV (reference sequence). Between the trimmed V and J ends, which lost 6 bases and 6 bases, there was a span of 15 bases. The CDR3 is 14 amino acids. CDR3 bases: TGTGCCAGCAGAACGACAGGTATCGGTCAGCCCCAGCATTTT. This sequence encodes CASRTTGIGQPQHF.

This chain links TRBV5-1 with TRBJ1-6; TRBD1 is a possible D gene (6 bases). The V gene's germline CDR1 is SGHRS and CDR2 YFSETQ. The V gene lost 7 bases and the J gene lost 7 bases, with 18 bases spanning the gap. CDR3 length: 15 residues. CDR3 nucleotides: TGCGCCAGCCGACAGGAGACAATACCCAATTCACCCCTCCACTTT. Encoded protein: CASRQETIPNSPLHF.

V gene TRBV28 combines with J gene TRBJ2-7; D unresolved. There are 13 residues in the CDR3. The germline V gene encodes CDR1 MDHEN and CDR2 SYDVKM. Trimming removed 3 bases at V and 3 bases at J, with 9 bases between. CDR3 protein: CASSFAPVYEQYF. The CDR3 DNA follows: TGTGCCAGCAGTTTTGCCCCGGTCTACGAGCAGTACTTC.

The chain recombines TRBV24-1 with TRBJ2-1; 13 nucleotides align to TRBD2. CDR1 and CDR2 (germline): KGHDR, SFDVKD. The V and J ends lost 4 bases and 7 bases, in that order; junction bases with no gene match: 6. The CDR3 is made up of 16 amino acids. CDR3 amino acids: CATSDLGLAGVNEQFF. The CDR3 nucleotides are TGTGCCACCAGTGACCTCGGACTAGCGGGAGTAAATGAGCAGTTCTTC.

Only one count was recorded for this clone. The chain has TRBV19 and TRBJ2-3; D unclear. Trimming took 9 bases from V and 1 from J, leaving 8 bases between them. Germline lookup yields CDR1 LNHDA and CDR2 SQIVND (reference sequence). The CDR3 contains 12 residues. The DNA of the CDR3 is TGTGCCAGAATGACTTGCACAGATACGCAGTATTTT. Protein: CARMTCTDTQYF.

The V gene is TRBV7-2, the J gene TRBJ2-7; 8 bases agree with TRBD2. Germline assignment: CDR1 SGHTA and CDR2 FQGNSA. The CDR3 is made up of 15 amino acids. J lost 4 bases, V lost 8 bases, and 13 bases had no gene match. The CDR3 reads CASAGGSGRGYEQYF. The CDR3 DNA reads as TGTGCCAGCGCAGGAGGGAGCGGGAGAGGGTACGAGCAGTACTTC.

This chain's CDR3 is CASSFGETRGEQYF. The CDR3 DNA reads TGTGCCAGCAGCTTCGGGGAGACCCGCGGCGAGCAGTACTTC. The gene calls are TRBV7-9 and TRBJ2-7; D is perhaps TRBD2 (5 bases). The CDR3 length is 14 residues. V lost 3 bases, J lost 6 bases, and 15 bases lay in between. Germline V gives CDR1 SEHNR, CDR2 FQNEAQ (reference sequence).